This T cell receptor beta chain appears in the sequencing data of a study of blood T cell repertoires in COVID-19. Study overall: There were acute and convalescent COVID-19 samples, and they came from the United States, Italy and Spain. Sample material is recorded as cDNA or gDNA derived from T cells, B-cell-depleted T cells, or PBMCs.

V shed 1 base and J shed 3 bases, with 4 bases lying between them. This CDR3 has 12 amino acids. Per the original methods: Reference gene primer amplification gave estimated nucleated cell counts. Using immunoSEQ multiplex PCR, the repertoire was profiled, and TCRdb retains in-frame clones only, with some absent. V, J and clone size were drawn from that table, and D and trimming were deduced from the DNA. The table lists 97,000 or so clones, approximately 78% of them singletons. The clonotype was recovered from a man in his sixties with active or convalescent COVID-19. Specimen: peripheral blood. This chain uses TRBV12-3 or TRBV12-4 with TRBJ2-7, with D hard to call. The CDR3 region is CASSLDNYEQYF. CDR3 DNA sequence: TGTGCCAGCAGTTTAGATAACTACGAGCAGTACTTC.